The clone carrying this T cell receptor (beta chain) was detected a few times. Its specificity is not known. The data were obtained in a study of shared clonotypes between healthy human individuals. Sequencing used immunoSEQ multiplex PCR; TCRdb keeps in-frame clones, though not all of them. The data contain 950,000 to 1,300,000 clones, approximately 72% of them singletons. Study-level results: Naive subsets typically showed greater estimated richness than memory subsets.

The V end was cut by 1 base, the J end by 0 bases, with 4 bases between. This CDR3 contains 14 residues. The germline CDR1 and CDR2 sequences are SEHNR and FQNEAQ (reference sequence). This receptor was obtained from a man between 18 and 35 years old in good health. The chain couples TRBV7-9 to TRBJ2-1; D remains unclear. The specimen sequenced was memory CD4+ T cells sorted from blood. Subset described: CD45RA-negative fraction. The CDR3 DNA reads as TGTGCCAGCAGCTTAGGGAGCTCCTACAATGAGCAGTTCTTC. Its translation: CASSLGSSYNEQFF.